This T cell receptor (beta chain) was sequenced during a study of T-cell reconstitution after alpha-beta-depleted transplantation in children. Germline V gene data show CDR1 as DFQATT and CDR2 as SNEGSKA (reference sequence). The CDR3 has 14 residues. The V gene lost 0 bases and the J gene lost 3 bases, with 11 bases spanning the gap. This clonotype was counted between two and nine times. TCRbeta library preparation incorporated unique molecular identifiers. TCRdb re-called the PCR reads with MiXCR, one entry per CDR3 protein. This table holds some 640,000 distinct CDR3 sequences, around a sixth found once.

J is TRBJ1-2 and V is TRBV20-1; D is undetermined. Source: PBMCs from the stem cell graft donor, taken from the stem cell graft. The clonotype was recovered from a human donor who donated a stem cell graft to a child with acute myeloid leukemia. The CDR3 DNA reads as TGCAGTGCTAGAGAGGCACAAGGGCACTATGGCTACACCTTC. It encodes CSAREAQGHYGYTF.